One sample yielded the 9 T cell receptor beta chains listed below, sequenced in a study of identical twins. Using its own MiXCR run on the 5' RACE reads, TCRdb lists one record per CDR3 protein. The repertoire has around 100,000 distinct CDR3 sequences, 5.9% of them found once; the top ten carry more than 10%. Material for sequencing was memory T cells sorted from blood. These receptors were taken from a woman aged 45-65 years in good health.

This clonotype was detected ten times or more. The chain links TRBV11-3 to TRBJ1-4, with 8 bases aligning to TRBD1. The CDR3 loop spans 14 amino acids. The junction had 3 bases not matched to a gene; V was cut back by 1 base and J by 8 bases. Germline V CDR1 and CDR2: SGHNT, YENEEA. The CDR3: CASSLARGREKLFF. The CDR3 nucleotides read TGTGCCAGCAGCTTAGCCAGGGGGCGCGAAAAACTGTTTTTT.

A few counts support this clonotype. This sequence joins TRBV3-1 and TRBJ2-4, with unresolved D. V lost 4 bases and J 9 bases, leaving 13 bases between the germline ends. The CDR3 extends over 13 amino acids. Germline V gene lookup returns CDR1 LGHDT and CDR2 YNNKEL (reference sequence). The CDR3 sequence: CASSLQTGIIQYF. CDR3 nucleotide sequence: TGTGCCAGCAGCCTACAGACGGGCATCATTCAGTACTTC.

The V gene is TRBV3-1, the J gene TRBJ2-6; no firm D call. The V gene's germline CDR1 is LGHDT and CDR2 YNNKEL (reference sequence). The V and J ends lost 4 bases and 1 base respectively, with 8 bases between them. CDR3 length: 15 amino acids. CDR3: CASSPVISGANVLTF. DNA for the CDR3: TGTGCCAGCAGCCCTGTAATATCTGGGGCCAACGTCCTGACTTTC.

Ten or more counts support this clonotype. In DNA form, the CDR3 reads TGTGCTACTAAAAGAATGAACACTGAAGCTTTCTTT. It encodes CATKRMNTEAFF. V is TRBV12-5 and J is TRBJ1-1; the D is unclear. Trimming took 10 bases from V and 0 from J, leaving 9 bases between them. Germline V gene lookup returns CDR1 LGHNT and CDR2 FRNRAP. The CDR3 length is 12 residues.

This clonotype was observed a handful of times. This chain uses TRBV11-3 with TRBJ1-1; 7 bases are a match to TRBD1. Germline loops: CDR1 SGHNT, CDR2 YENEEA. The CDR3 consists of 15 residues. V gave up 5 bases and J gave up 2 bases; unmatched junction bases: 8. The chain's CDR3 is CASSPGGQRNTEAFF. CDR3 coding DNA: TGTGCCAGCAGCCCGGGGGGACAGAGAAACACTGAAGCTTTCTTT.

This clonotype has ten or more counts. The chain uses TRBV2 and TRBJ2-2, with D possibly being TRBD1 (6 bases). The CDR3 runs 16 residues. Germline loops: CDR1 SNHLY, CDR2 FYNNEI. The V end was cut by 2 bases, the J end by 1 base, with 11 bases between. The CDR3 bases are TGTGCCAGCAGTGAACTCTCGACAGGGAACACCGGGGAGCTGTTTTTT. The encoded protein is CASSELSTGNTGELFF.

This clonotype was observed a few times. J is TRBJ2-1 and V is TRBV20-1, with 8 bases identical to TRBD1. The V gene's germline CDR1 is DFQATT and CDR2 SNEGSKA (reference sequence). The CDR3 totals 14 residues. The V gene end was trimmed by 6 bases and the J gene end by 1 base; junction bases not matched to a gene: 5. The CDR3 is CSAKTGVSYNEQFF. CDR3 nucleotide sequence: TGCAGTGCCAAGACAGGGGTTTCCTACAATGAGCAGTTCTTC.

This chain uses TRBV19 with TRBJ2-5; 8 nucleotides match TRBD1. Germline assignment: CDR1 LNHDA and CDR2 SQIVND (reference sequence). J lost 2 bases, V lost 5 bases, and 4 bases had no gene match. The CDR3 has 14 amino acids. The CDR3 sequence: CASSPWDRQETQYF. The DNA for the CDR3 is TGTGCCAGTAGTCCATGGGACAGGCAAGAGACCCAGTACTTC.

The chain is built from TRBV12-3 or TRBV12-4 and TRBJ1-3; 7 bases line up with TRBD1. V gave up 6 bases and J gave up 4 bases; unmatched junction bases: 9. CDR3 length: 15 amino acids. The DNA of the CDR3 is TGTGCCAGCAGCCCCGGACAGGTGATCGGAAACACCATATATTTT. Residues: CASSPGQVIGNTIYF.